This T cell receptor beta chain was sequenced during a study of beta chain features in type 1 diabetes. Turning to the study itself: Patients and healthy donors were similar in age, gender and cell yields. Findings and caveats of the study: In all four CD4+ subsets, TCRB CDR3 length was significantly, moderately reduced in type 1 diabetes. Lower insertion and higher deletion counts appeared at VDJ junctions in type 1 diabetes patients.

The entirety of the isolated RNA underwent reverse transcription, so expressed TCRB transcripts were sequenced. Assay: immunoSEQ multiplex PCR; the TCRdb copy retains only in-frame clones and omits some. The sample consists of about 650,000 clones, roughly an eighth of them appearing once. Comment on this clone: The antigen is undetermined.

CDR3 length: 14 residues. CDR1 is GTSNPN and CDR2 is SVGIG in the germline V gene (reference sequence). V dropped 5 bases and J dropped 0 bases, with 8 bases sitting between them. The origin of this receptor is a man aged 25-45 years with type 1 diabetes. The V and J genes are TRBV30 and TRBJ1-6; D is unclear. The material sequenced was naive CD4+ T cells from blood. CDR3 residues: CAWSSSSYNSPLHF. Written as DNA, the CDR3 is TGTGCCTGGTCATCCAGCTCCTATAATTCACCCCTCCACTTT.